Presented here are 8 T cell receptor beta chains from one specimen sequenced in a study of cytomegalovirus exposure and HLA in healthy donors. In the PCR, 60 Vbeta and 13 Jbeta primers were used. Sequencing used immunoSEQ multiplex PCR; TCRdb keeps in-frame clones, though not all of them. The sample contains approximately 140,000 clones, around 83% of which appear only once. Sequencing was done on a sample of PBMCs. The source is a girl aged 2 to 10 in good health and CMV-seronegative.

V usage is TRBV7-2 and J usage is TRBJ2-1; 8 positions match TRBD1. Trimming at V came to 2 bases and at J to 2 bases, leaving 5 bases not matched to a gene. CDR3 size: 16 residues. Germline V gene data show CDR1 as SGHTA and CDR2 as FQGNSA. The CDR3, as DNA: TGTGCCAGCAGCTTAACCAGGGGACAGGCCTACAATGAGCAGTTCTTC. It encodes CASSLTRGQAYNEQFF. The whole variable domain, filled in from reference TRBV7-2 and TRBJ2-1, reads GAGVSQSPSNKVTEKGKDVELRCDPISGHTALYWYRQSLGQGLEFLIYFQGNSAPDKSGLPSDRFSAERTGGSVSTLTIQRTQQEDSAVYLCASSLTRGQAYNEQFFGPGTRLTVL.

The chain is built from TRBV9 and TRBJ2-3; tentatively, D is TRBD2 (6 bases). The germline gives CDR1 SGDLS, CDR2 YYNGEE. This CDR3 spans 16 amino acids. Trimming cost V 1 base and J 0 bases, with 12 bases left between them. CDR3: CASSVRDSGSTDTQYF. In nucleotides, the CDR3 is TGTGCCAGCAGCGTACGGGACTCCGGCAGCACAGATACGCAGTATTTT.

The genes are TRBV5-1 and TRBJ2-1, with a tentative D call TRBD2 (6 bases). The CDR3 has 14 residues. V shed 2 bases and J shed 0 bases, with 6 bases lying between them. Germline loops: CDR1 SGHRS, CDR2 YFSETQ. The CDR3 nucleotides are TGCGCCAGCAGCTTCGGGGGCTCCTACAATGAGCAGTTCTTC. It yields the protein CASSFGGSYNEQFF.

This clone appeared a single time. The CDR3 coding sequence is TGTGCCAGCAGCTTTGGGACAGGGTTAGGGGAGCTGTTTTTT. Amino acid sequence: CASSFGTGLGELFF. The gene calls are TRBV13 and TRBJ2-2, with TRBD1 identical over 9 bases. The CDR3 loop spans 14 amino acids. CDR1 and CDR2 (germline): PRHDT, FYEKMQ (reference sequence). The J segment lost 8 bases and the V segment lost 3 bases, leaving 4 bases of the junction unmatched.

The V and J genes are TRBV2 and TRBJ2-7; D possibly corresponds to TRBD2 (6 bases). The V gene's germline CDR1 is SNHLY and CDR2 FYNNEI. V lost 3 bases, J lost 2 bases, and 11 bases lay in between. There are 14 residues in the CDR3. CDR3 in amino acids: CASSEAGWAYEQYF. The CDR3 DNA is TGTGCCAGCAGTGAGGCGGGGTGGGCCTACGAGCAGTACTTC.

The rearrangement joins TRBV10-1 to TRBJ2-1, with 14 bases matching TRBD2. Germline CDR1 is WNHNN and CDR2 is SYGVQD (reference sequence). The V and J ends lost 9 bases and 8 bases, in that order; junction bases with no gene match: 9. This CDR3 has 15 residues. CDR3 coding DNA: TGCGCCAGTGGGGCTGGGACTAGCGGGAGTGATGAGCAGTTCTTC. The encoded protein is CASGAGTSGSDEQFF.

The chain uses TRBV15 and TRBJ2-3; 9 bases are a match to TRBD1. The CDR3 extends over 14 amino acids. V shed 6 bases and J 4 bases; nucleotides not matched to a gene: 5. The V gene's germline CDR1 is LNHNV and CDR2 YYDKDF (reference sequence). CDR3 sequence (DNA): TGTGCCACCAGGAGACAGGGGGGAGCAGATACGCAGTATTTT. Protein: CATRRQGGADTQYF. Looking up the rest from reference TRBV15 and TRBJ2-3 gives the full variable domain: DAMVIQNPRYQVTQFGKPVTLSCSQTLNHNVMYWYQQKSSQAPKLLFHYYDKDFNNEADTPDNFQSRRPNTSFCFLDIRSPGLGDTAMYLCATRRQGGADTQYFGPGTRLTVL.

The genes are TRBV9 and TRBJ2-1; TRBD2 matches 10 bases. The CDR3 is 17 amino acids. CDR1 and CDR2 (germline): SGDLS, YYNGEE. Trimming cost V 1 base and J 5 bases; bases outside gene matches: 9. Here the CDR3 DNA reads TGTGCCAGCAGCGTAAGAGGGATAGCGGGGGGTAACAATGAGCAGTTCTTC. Translation gives CASSVRGIAGGNNEQFF.